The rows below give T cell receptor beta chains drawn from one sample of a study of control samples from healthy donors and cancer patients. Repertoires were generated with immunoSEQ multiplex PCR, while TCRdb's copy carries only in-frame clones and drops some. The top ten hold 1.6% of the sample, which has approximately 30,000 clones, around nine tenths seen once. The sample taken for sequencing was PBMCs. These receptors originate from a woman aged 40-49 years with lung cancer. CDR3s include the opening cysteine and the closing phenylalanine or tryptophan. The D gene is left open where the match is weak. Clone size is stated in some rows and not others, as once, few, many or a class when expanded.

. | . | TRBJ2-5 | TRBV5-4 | TGTGCCAGCAGCCCTATGACAGGATCTCAAGAGACCCAGTACTTC | CASSPMTGSQETQYF
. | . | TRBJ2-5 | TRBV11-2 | TGTGCCAGCAGCTTAGTCGGCAGGGGGGCCCTCGAGACCCAGTACTTC | CASSLVGRGALETQYF
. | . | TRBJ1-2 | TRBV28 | TGTGCCAGCAGTCCCTCCACAGGGAGCTATGGCTACACCTTC | CASSPSTGSYGYTF
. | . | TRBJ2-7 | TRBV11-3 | TGTGCCAGCAGCTTAGGGGGGTCGACCTACGAGCAGTACTTC | CASSLGGSTYEQYF
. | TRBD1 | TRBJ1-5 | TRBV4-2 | TGTGCCAGCAGCCCAGAAGGGACAGGGTATCAGCCCCAGCATTTT | CASSPEGTGYQPQHF
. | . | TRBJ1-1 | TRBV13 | TGTGCCAGCAGGCCTTGGGGGCCCACTGAAGCTTTCTTT | CASRPWGPTEAFF
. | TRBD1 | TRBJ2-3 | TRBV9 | TGTGCCAGCAGCGTAGCTTCACAGGGGGGAAATACGCAGTATTTT | CASSVASQGGNTQYF
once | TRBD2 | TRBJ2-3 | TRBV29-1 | TGCAGCGCCGAGGGCGGGGGTACAGATACGCAGTATTTT | CSAEGGGTDTQYF
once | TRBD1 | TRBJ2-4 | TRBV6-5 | TGTGCCAGCAGGACGACAGGGTATGGGAACATTCAGTACTTC | CASRTTGYGNIQYF
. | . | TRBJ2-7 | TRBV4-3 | TGCGCCAGCAGCCAAGAGGATGAGGTGACCTACGAGCAGTACTTC | CASSQEDEVTYEQYF
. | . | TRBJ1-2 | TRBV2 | TGTGCCAGTCAAGTAAAAAGACCAGATCTATTTTCCTTC | CASQVKRPDLFSF
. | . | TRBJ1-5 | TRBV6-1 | TGTGCCAGCAGTGAAGGGGAGGGAGTTCAGCCCCAGCATTTT | CASSEGEGVQPQHF
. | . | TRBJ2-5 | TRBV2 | TGTGCCAGCAGTGAAATAATCGGACAAGAGACCCAGTACTTC | CASSEIIGQETQYF
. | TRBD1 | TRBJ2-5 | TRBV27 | TGTGCCAGCAGCAGAGGACAGGGCCAAGAGACCCAGTACTTC | CASSRGQGQETQYF
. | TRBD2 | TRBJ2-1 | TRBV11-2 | TGTGCCAGCAGCCCCCTAGCGGGGGCCCTCTACAATGAGCAGTTCTTC | CASSPLAGALYNEQFF
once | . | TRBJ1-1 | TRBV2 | TGTGCCAGCACGTTCAGGGTTCTAAACACTGAAGCTTTCTTT | CASTFRVLNTEAFF
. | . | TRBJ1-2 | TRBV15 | TGTGCCACCAGCAGAGATAGGACGGACGTTGGCTACACCTTC | CATSRDRTDVGYTF
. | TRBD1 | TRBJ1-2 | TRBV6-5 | TGTGCCAGCAGACCCGGACAGGAGTATTATGGCTACACCTTC | CASRPGQEYYGYTF
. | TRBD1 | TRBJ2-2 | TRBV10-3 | TGTGCCATCAGTGATCTGGTGGCGGGACAGGGTATGGCCGGGGAGCTGTTTTTT | CAISDLVAGQGMAGELFF
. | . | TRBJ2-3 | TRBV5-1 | TGCGCCAGCAGCTTGGACATTTTCACAGATACGCAGTATTTT | CASSLDIFTDTQYF
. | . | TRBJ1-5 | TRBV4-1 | TGCGCCAGCAGCCAAGATCAGTCCGGCCTGGGGCCCCAGCATTTT | CASSQDQSGLGPQHF
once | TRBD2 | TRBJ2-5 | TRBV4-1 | TGCGCCAGCAGCCAAGACTTGGGAGGGTTCCAAGAGACCCAGTACTTC | CASSQDLGGFQETQYF
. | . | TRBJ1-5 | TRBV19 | TGTGCCAGTAGCTTCCCCCCAGGGCCCAATCAGCCCCAGCATTTT | CASSFPPGPNQPQHF
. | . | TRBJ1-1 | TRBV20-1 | TGCAGTGCCAGTTACAGGGAAGCTTTCTTT | CSASYREAFF
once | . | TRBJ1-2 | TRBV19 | TGTGCCACCCTACCCCCTGGCTGGCGCCTGGGCGGCTACACCTTC | CATLPPGWRLGGYTF
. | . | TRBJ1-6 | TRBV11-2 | TGTGCCAGCAGCTTAGAAGTCAGGGAAGATTCACCCCTCCACTTT | CASSLEVREDSPLHF
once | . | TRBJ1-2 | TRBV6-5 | TGTGCCAGCAGTAAGGGACTGGGTGTTGATGGCTACACCTTC | CASSKGLGVDGYTF
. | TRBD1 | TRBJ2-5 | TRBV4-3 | TGCGCCAGCAGCCAAGAATGGTCCCCAGGGGGTATCCAAGAGACCCAGTACTTC | CASSQEWSPGGIQETQYF
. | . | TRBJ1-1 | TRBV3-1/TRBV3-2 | TGTGCCAGCCGCTCGGCGGGGGCGAAAACTGAAGCTTTCTTT | CASRSAGAKTEAFF
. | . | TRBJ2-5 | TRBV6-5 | TGTGCCAGCAGGGGGAGTGGGGGGCTAGGGGAGACCCAGTACTTC | CASRGSGGLGETQYF
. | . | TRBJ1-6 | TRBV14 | TGTGCCAGCAGCCAAGGGGTGACCTATAATTCACCCCTCCACTTT | CASSQGVTYNSPLHF
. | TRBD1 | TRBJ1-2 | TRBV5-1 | TGCGCCAGCAGCTTGGCAGGGGACAGCAGACATGGCTACACCTTC | CASSLAGDSRHGYTF
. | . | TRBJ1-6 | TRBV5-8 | TGTGCCAGCAGCTTGGTCGGTTTGGGGTCACCCCTCCACTTT | CASSLVGLGSPLHF
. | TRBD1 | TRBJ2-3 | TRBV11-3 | TGTGCCAGCAGCCACAGGGGAACAGATACGCAGTATTTT | CASSHRGTDTQYF
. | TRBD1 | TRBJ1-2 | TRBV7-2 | TGTGCCAGCAGCTTAGAGGGACAGGGTGTATACTATGGCTACACCTTC | CASSLEGQGVYYGYTF
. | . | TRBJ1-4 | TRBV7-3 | TGTGCCAGCAGCCTCAATTACGGTGAAAAACTGTTTTTT | CASSLNYGEKLFF
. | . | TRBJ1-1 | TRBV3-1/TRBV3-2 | TGTGCCAGCAGCCAAGTATACTCTTCTAACACTGAAGCTTTCTTT | CASSQVYSSNTEAFF
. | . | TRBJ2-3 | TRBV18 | TGTGCCAGCTCACCACAGCAGGGGCCGGGAGATACGCAGTATTTT | CASSPQQGPGDTQYF
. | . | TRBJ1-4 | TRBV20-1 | TGCAGTCCCTACATTGAAGAAAAACTGTTTTTT | CSPYIEEKLFF
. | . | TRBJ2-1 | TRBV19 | TGTGCCAGTAGTATGTACGCACACGAGGGGAGCTCCTACAATGAGCAGTTCTTC | CASSMYAHEGSSYNEQFF
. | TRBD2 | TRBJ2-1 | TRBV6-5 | TGTGCCAGCAGTAGGGGACTAGCGACCAATGAGCAGTTCTTC | CASSRGLATNEQFF
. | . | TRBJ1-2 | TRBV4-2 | TGTGCCAGCAGCCAAGATCGTTACTATGGCTACACCTTC | CASSQDRYYGYTF
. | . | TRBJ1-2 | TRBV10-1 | TGCGCCAGCCGTGGAGGGGGGGGGCAGGAGTATGGCTACACCTTC | CASRGGGGQEYGYTF